These T cell receptor beta chains were read from a single sample in a study of cytomegalovirus exposure and HLA in healthy donors. The assay was immunoSEQ multiplex PCR, and TCRdb's table has in-frame clones only and misses some. The profile shows some 330,000 clones, roughly 85% of them singletons. The sequenced sample was PBMCs. The receptors shown here come from a woman aged 18-29 years in good health and CMV-seronegative. The conserved cysteine and the conserved F or W are not part of the CDR3 here. The order of the fields is V gene, CDR3 length, CDR3 protein.

>TRBV13|13
ASSLVGDTNTEAF
>TRBV7-9|12
ASSPDGVEETQY
>TRBV7-3|17
ASRITVGGGRGGWDTQY
>TRBV21-1|16
ASSLRDRHRTGGYEQY
>TRBV11-2|13
ASSLDRGGSTPQH
>TRBV28|10
ASSLMSGGQY
>TRBV7-9|11
ASVTAGSYEQY
>TRBV4-3|17
ASRREAGLAGYSKNIQY
>TRBV10-3|15
AIRSGQGVLSNQPQH
>TRBV18|13
ATGIAGGPENEQF
>TRBV6-4|15
ASSARPGVTSYNEQF
>TRBV9|14
ASSVGLAANTGELF
>TRBV27|12
ASSLRGSNQPQH
>TRBV28|10
ASSLPPSGQY
>TRBV7-6|11
ASSPSGVAEAF
>TRBV7-3|13
ASSLGLAGADEQF
>TRBV14|13
ASSQGLAGRGEQY
>TRBV5-1|14
ASSPGDGTSVNEQF
>TRBV7-3|11
ASSLSPPEGYT
>TRBV7-2|13
ASSFSRAGITEAF
>TRBV11-2|9
ASSLRGEQF
>TRBV5-4|13
ASSLETSGSYEQY
>TRBV10-3|14
AISGQQGIQLYEQY
>TRBV6-6|13
ASRQQGSSYNEQF
>TRBV2|13
ASSERDNYNEKLF
>TRBV27|15
ASSLFVGTGNTGELF
>TRBV2|12
ASSAGGSGQPQH
>TRBV5-4|13
ASSWEQGASGEQY
>TRBV4-1|14
ASSQDSAVRSYEQY
>TRBV28|13
ASVGQGHSNQPQH
>TRBV6-1|11
ASRTSGSYEQY
>TRBV23-1|17
ASSQYDRGRVYSNQPQH
>TRBV6-5|12
ATRGAGENQPQH